Shown below are 30 T cell receptor beta chains from a single sample sequenced in a study of post-analysis software for immune sequencing data. General study findings and limits: Relative to controls, patients had 4 or 5 TRBV segments at higher frequency, with TRBV5-6, TRBV5-1 and TRBV20-1 among these.

Their antigens are not known. Unique molecular identifiers were carried by the TCR beta cDNA libraries. TCRdb processed the PCR reads anew with MiXCR; each CDR3 protein has one entry. Among around 400,000 distinct CDR3 sequences listed, around 37% were seen once. Material for sequencing was blood. These receptors all come from a girl aged 10-17 years with multiple sclerosis.

This clonotype occurred a few times. This chain connects TRBV20-1 to TRBJ2-1; possible D gene TRBD2, 6 bases. With 3 bases removed from V and 4 bases from J, the gap between germline ends came to 16 bases. The V gene's germline CDR1 is DFQATT and CDR2 SNEGSKA (reference sequence). The CDR3 totals 15 residues. The CDR3 bases are TGCAGTGCTAGCACTGGCCAGCGGGCTTACAATGAGCAGTTCTTC. It translates to CSASTGQRAYNEQFF.

In its sample, this clonotype was seen a few times. The V and J genes are TRBV10-3 and TRBJ2-5; no reliable D call. The germline gives CDR1 ENHRY, CDR2 SYGVKD. The length of the CDR3 is 11 residues. Trimming cost V 8 bases and J 3 bases, with 7 bases left between them. The CDR3 DNA is TGTGCCATCGGGATTAAAGAGACCCAGTACTTC. Amino acid sequence: CAIGIKETQYF.

The table lists this clonotype with many counts. The chain joins TRBV5-1 to TRBJ2-1; 9 nucleotides agree with TRBD1. CDR1 is SGHRS, CDR2 YFSETQ, per germline. There are 14 residues in the CDR3. Trimming at V came to 0 bases and at J to 7 bases, leaving 2 bases not matched to a gene. This CDR3 reads CASSLGGQGNEQFF. In DNA form, the CDR3 reads TGCGCCAGCAGCTTGGGAGGACAGGGGAATGAGCAGTTCTTC.

The J gene is TRBJ2-5, the V gene TRBV10-2; D is ambiguous. V was cut by 9 bases and J by 5 bases, with 13 bases left in between. There are 12 residues in the CDR3. In germline, CDR1 is WSHSY, CDR2 SAAADI. Here the CDR3 reads CASSTDRETQYF. CDR3 DNA sequence: TGCGCCAGTTCTACAGACCGGGAGACCCAGTACTTC.

The chain links TRBV5-1 to TRBJ2-1; TRBD1 aligns across 8 bases. The length of the CDR3 is 17 residues. Germline V gene data show CDR1 as SGHRS and CDR2 as YFSETQ. Unmatched junction bases numbered 9, after V lost 4 bases and J lost 0 bases. CDR3: CASSEERQGSSYNEQFF. CDR3 bases: TGCGCCAGCAGCGAGGAGCGACAGGGGAGCTCCTACAATGAGCAGTTCTTC.

This chain connects TRBV7-2 to TRBJ2-3; 9 bases are a match to TRBD2. Germline CDR1 is SGHTA and CDR2 is FQGNSA. V lost 0 bases, J lost 2 bases, and 3 bases stayed unmatched. The CDR3 runs 16 residues. The CDR3 nucleotides are TGTGCCAGCAGCTTAGCCAGCGGGGGGCTCACAGATACGCAGTATTTT. Protein product: CASSLASGGLTDTQYF.

The rearrangement links TRBV5-1 to TRBJ1-1; 11 bases match TRBD1. The germline gives CDR1 SGHRS, CDR2 YFSETQ. The CDR3 length is 15 residues. The ends lost 4 bases at V and 2 bases at J; junction bases unmatched: 4. CDR3 nucleotides: TGCGCCAGCAGCACTGGGACAGGGGGTAACACTGAAGCTTTCTTT. Translating it yields CASSTGTGGNTEAFF.

The gene calls are TRBV9 and TRBJ2-5; TRBD1 might be the D (5 bases). The V gene lost 4 bases and the J gene lost 3 bases, with 13 bases spanning the gap. The CDR3 loop spans 14 amino acids. The germline V gene has CDR1 SGDLS and CDR2 YYNGEE. The CDR3 here is CASSRRQSEETQYF. The CDR3 nucleotides read TGTGCCAGCAGCCGCCGACAGAGCGAAGAGACCCAGTACTTC.

The chain employs TRBV18 and TRBJ1-1; perhaps TRBD1 as D (5 bases). Germline CDR1 and CDR2: KGHSH and LQKENI. This CDR3 has 14 residues. Between the trimmed V and J ends, which lost 2 bases and 4 bases, there was a span of 11 bases. The CDR3 region has the DNA TGTGCCAGCTCACCAGGAGCAGGGTTCACTGAAGCTTTCTTT. Translation: CASSPGAGFTEAFF.

The genes are TRBV7-3 and TRBJ2-7; 12 positions match TRBD2. The CDR3 totals 14 residues. The V segment lost 5 bases and the J segment 6 bases; nucleotides outside the gene matches: 5. The germline V gene has CDR1 SGHTA and CDR2 FQGTGA. The CDR3 protein is CASSPTSGGPEQYF. The DNA of the CDR3 is TGTGCCAGCAGCCCCACTAGCGGGGGGCCCGAGCAGTACTTC.

This clonotype has a handful of counts. The CDR3 region is CASSYGSPSGANVLTF. The CDR3 DNA follows: TGTGCCAGCAGTTACGGCAGCCCCTCTGGGGCCAACGTCCTGACTTTC. This chain connects TRBV6-2 or TRBV6-3 to TRBJ2-6; D is undetermined. The ends were cut back, 2 bases at V and 0 bases at J, with 8 bases in the middle. CDR1 and CDR2 from the germline V gene are MNHEY and SVGEGT. The CDR3 length is 16 residues.

This clonotype was recorded a few times. The chain links TRBV15 to TRBJ2-3; D might be TRBD2 (5 bases). The CDR3 loop spans 16 amino acids. With 4 bases removed from V and 4 bases from J, the gap between germline ends came to 18 bases. Germline CDR1 LNHNV, CDR2 YYDKDF (reference sequence). The chain's CDR3 is CATSNPLEQLADTQYF. The CDR3 DNA reads as TGTGCCACCAGCAACCCACTAGAGCAGTTGGCAGATACGCAGTATTTT. Supplemented by reference TRBV15 and TRBJ2-3, the full variable domain reads DAMVIQNPRYQVTQFGKPVTLSCSQTLNHNVMYWYQQKSSQAPKLLFHYYDKDFNNEADTPDNFQSRRPNTSFCFLDIRSPGLGDTAMYLCATSNPLEQLADTQYFGPGTRLTVL.

This clonotype has only a few counts. V is TRBV6-5 and J is TRBJ2-3; D is uncertain. Between the trimmed V and J ends, which lost 4 bases and 4 bases, there was a span of 9 bases. This CDR3 has 13 amino acids. Germline V CDR1 and CDR2: MNHEY, SVGAGI. The chain's CDR3 is CASSSGVPDTQYF. The CDR3 coding sequence is TGTGCCAGCAGTTCTGGGGTCCCAGATACGCAGTATTTT.

Comment on this clonotype: At one boundary the junction diverges from the germline segment, which might be a read error. This chain joins TRBV7-9 and TRBJ1-1; D ambiguous. CDR1 is SEHNR, CDR2 FQNEAQ, per germline (reference sequence). The CDR3 has 12 amino acids. The CDR3 sequence is CASSPRNIEAFF. The CDR3 nucleotides are TGTGCCAGCAGCCCTAGGAACATTGAAGCTTTCTTT. The full variable domain, its missing parts supplied by reference TRBV7-9 and TRBJ1-1, is DTGVSQNPRHKITKRGQNVTFRCDPISEHNRLYWYRQTLGQGPEFLTYFQNEAQLEKSRLLSDRFSAERPKGSFSTLEIQRTEQGDSAMYLCASSPRNIEAFFGQGTRLTVV.

This clonotype occurred once. One end of the junction fails to match germline, which may point to a read error. The rearrangement links TRBV11-2 to TRBJ2-1; TRBD2 matches at 9 bases. The germline CDR1 and CDR2 sequences are SGHAT and FQNNGV. The CDR3 runs to 17 residues. The CDR3 is CAGSSITGTSLRNEQFF. The DNA for the CDR3 is TGTGCCGGCAGCTCGATTACCGGGACTAGCCTCCGGAATGAGCAGTTCTTC.

This clonotype was observed a handful of times. V gene TRBV7-8 combines with J gene TRBJ1-2; a weak D match, TRBD1 (5 bases). The germline gives CDR1 SGHVS, CDR2 FQNEAQ. With 1 base removed from V and 2 bases from J, the gap between germline ends came to 8 bases. This CDR3 comprises 14 residues. This CDR3 is CASSLGSGNYGYTF. For the CDR3, the DNA is TGTGCCAGCAGCTTAGGGTCAGGGAACTATGGCTACACCTTC.

This clonotype has only a few counts. The chain uses TRBV7-2 and TRBJ1-4, with D maybe TRBD1 (5 bases). Trimming left V 8 bases short and J 1 base short, with 20 bases between. This CDR3 contains 17 residues. Germline loops: CDR1 SGHTA, CDR2 FQGNSA. The DNA of the CDR3 is TGTGCCAGCCCAAAGGCGAGACAGTCTAGAACTAATGAAAAACTGTTTTTT. It codes for CASPKARQSRTNEKLFF.

This clonotype has just a few counts. This chain connects TRBV5-1 to TRBJ1-2; D gene uncertain. CDR1 is SGHRS and CDR2 is YFSETQ in the germline V gene. Trimming shortened V by 8 bases and J by 6 bases, and 14 bases separated the two germline ends. The CDR3 extends over 12 amino acids. Here the CDR3 reads CASVSAQNGYTF. CDR3 in DNA: TGCGCCAGTGTGTCTGCCCAAAATGGCTACACCTTC.

Here the CDR3 reads CASSPWDRRNEQYF. DNA for the CDR3: TGTGCCAGCAGCCCATGGGACAGGAGGAACGAGCAGTACTTC. The chain joins TRBV3-1 to TRBJ2-7; 8 bases agree with TRBD1. The germline V gene has CDR1 LGHDT and CDR2 YNNKEL (reference sequence). V dropped 4 bases and J dropped 5; count of bases not matched to a gene: 7. This CDR3 contains 14 residues.

This chain joins TRBV7-2 and TRBJ1-1; D possibly corresponds to TRBD1 (5 bases). This CDR3 contains 14 residues. V was clipped by 0 bases and J by 6 bases, with 11 bases between them. From germline, CDR1 is SGHTA and CDR2 FQGNSA. This chain's CDR3 is CASSLAGWGAEAFF. The CDR3 DNA follows: TGTGCCAGCAGCTTAGCGGGGTGGGGGGCTGAAGCTTTCTTT.

V is TRBV19 and J is TRBJ1-1; D remains unclear. From germline, CDR1 is LNHDA and CDR2 SQIVND (reference sequence). Deletions cut 5 bases from V and 0 bases from J, with 19 bases between. This CDR3 comprises 17 residues. In nucleotides, the CDR3 is TGTGCCAGTAGTCCCCGCGGACCGCCTTTTATGAACACTGAAGCTTTCTTT. Its protein is CASSPRGPPFMNTEAFF.

The rearrangement uses TRBV10-2 and TRBJ1-1, with 7 bases that match TRBD1. Trimming removed 4 bases from V and 1 base from J; junction bases left unmatched: 9. The CDR3 is made up of 16 amino acids. Per germline, CDR1 WSHSY and CDR2 SAAADI. CDR3 coding DNA: TGCGCCAGCAGTGGACTCCAGGGGGATAAGAACACTGAAGCTTTCTTT. Protein sequence: CASSGLQGDKNTEAFF.

The chain is built from TRBV13 and TRBJ2-5, with unresolved D. Germline V gene lookup returns CDR1 PRHDT and CDR2 FYEKMQ (reference sequence). CDR3 length: 11 amino acids. Between the trimmed V and J ends, which lost 4 bases and 11 bases, there was a span of 11 bases. Here the CDR3 reads CASSSGEKQYF. CDR3 coding DNA: TGTGCCAGCAGCTCCGGAGAAAAGCAGTACTTC.

This rearrangement joins TRBV7-2 to TRBJ2-3; possibly TRBD1 or TRBD2 for D (5 bases each). Germline CDR1 is SGHTA and CDR2 is FQGNSA. V dropped 5 bases and J dropped 6 bases, with 12 bases sitting between them. CDR3 length: 13 residues. The CDR3 DNA follows: TGTGCCAGCAGCCCGGGGACCCGCGATACGCAGTATTTT. The encoded protein is CASSPGTRDTQYF.

The CDR3 loop reads CSVVGQGGYTF. CDR3 bases: TGCAGCGTCGTTGGACAGGGTGGCTACACCTTC. This sequence joins TRBV29-1 and TRBJ1-2; TRBD1 matches 8 bases. V lost 6 bases and J lost 7; bases outside the gene matches: 4. Germline loops: CDR1 SQVTM, CDR2 ANQGSEA. This CDR3 is built from 11 residues.

This clonotype was detected many times. This chain joins TRBV9 and TRBJ2-5; D unclear. This CDR3 region has 16 residues. V shed 0 bases and J shed 2 bases, with 14 bases lying between them. Germline V gene sequence: CDR1 SGDLS, CDR2 YYNGEE. CDR3 nucleotide sequence: TGTGCCAGCAGCGTAGAGGAATGGGGTGGACAAGAGACCCAGTACTTC. It yields the protein CASSVEEWGGQETQYF.

This clonotype came up a few times. V gene TRBV6-5 combines with J gene TRBJ1-2, with a possible D match to TRBD1 (5 bases). The CDR3 contains 18 residues. CDR1 and CDR2 from the germline V gene are MNHEY and SVGAGI. V lost 0 bases to trimming and J lost 0 bases, with 17 bases between them. The CDR3 nucleotides are TGTGCCAGCAGTTACTCGATGGGGACGGAGTCCGCTAACTATGGCTACACCTTC. It is translated as CASSYSMGTESANYGYTF.

The chain joins TRBV20-1 to TRBJ2-2; 9 bases line up with TRBD1. The V and J ends lost 5 bases and 3 bases, in that order; junction bases with no gene match: 10. Germline loops: CDR1 DFQATT, CDR2 SNEGSKA (reference sequence). The CDR3 is 16 amino acids. CDR3 amino acids: CSAPLGRDRDTGELFF. In nucleotides, the CDR3 is TGCAGTGCTCCACTCGGCCGGGACAGGGACACCGGGGAGCTGTTTTTT.

Concerning this clonotype: The germline gene is not matched at one end of the junction; a read error may be the cause. The chain has TRBV6-5 and TRBJ1-1, with 10 bases matching TRBD1. CDR3 length equals 16 residues. From germline, CDR1 is MNHEY and CDR2 SVGAGI. CDR3 in amino acids: CASSQRQGAGGTEALF. The CDR3, as DNA: TGTGCCAGCAGTCAAAGACAGGGGGCCGGGGGTACTGAAGCTTTGTTT.

This chain joins TRBV20-1 and TRBJ1-5; 10 bases agree with TRBD1. Trimming took 8 bases from V and 4 from J; bases not matched to a gene: 8. This CDR3 is built from 14 residues. Germline assignment: CDR1 DFQATT and CDR2 SNEGSKA (reference sequence). CDR3 region: CSIPGQGGNQPQHF. CDR3 nucleotides: TGCAGTATACCCGGACAGGGGGGGAATCAGCCCCAGCATTTT.